This T cell receptor (beta chain) was sequenced during a study of shared clonotypes between healthy human individuals. The CDR3 consists of 13 residues. Germline values: CDR1 SGHVS, CDR2 FNYEAQ. V was shortened by 5 bases and J by 4 bases, with 12 bases between the two germline ends. The repertoire was sequenced with immunoSEQ multiplex PCR; TCRdb's copy has only in-frame clones and lacks some. The repertoire includes 600,000 to 750,000 clones, just under 75% of them detected once, and under 2% sits in the top ten. In this sample, this clone turned up once. The sequenced material came from memory CD4+ T cells sorted from blood. Subset: CD45RA-negative fraction. The chain uses TRBV7-6 and TRBJ2-7, with D possibly matching TRBD2 (6 bases). This sequence originates from a woman aged 25 to 39 in good health. The CDR3 nucleotides read TGTGCCAGCAGCCCGGCTGCGGGGTACGAGCAGTACTTC. Protein product: CASSPAAGYEQYF. Filled out from reference TRBV7-6 and TRBJ2-7, the complete variable domain reads GAGVSQSPRYKVTKRGQDVALRCDPISGHVSLYWYRQALGQGPEFLTYFNYEAQQDKSGLPNDRFSAERPEGSISTLTIQRTEQRDSAMYRCASSPAAGYEQYFGPGTRLTVT.